This is a list of T cell receptor beta chains from one sample in a study of beta chain features in type 1 diabetes. Libraries were prepared by immunoSEQ multiplex PCR; TCRdb keeps only in-frame clonotypes and omits some of them. The sample includes around 70,000 clones, almost 50% of them seen just once. Input material: central memory CD4+ T cells from blood. Every receptor here comes from a man younger than 45 with type 1 diabetes. Each CDR3 is given without its conserved first and last residue. Clone size is not always given. Where it is, it says once, few, many or a class for expanded clones.

v_gene	abundance	j_gene	CDR3aa
TRBV6-6	.	TRBJ2-5	ASSYRGNQY
TRBV25-1	few	TRBJ2-1	ASSPGGEQF
TRBV10-1	.	TRBJ1-1	ASSQGRTAF
TRBV5-6	.	TRBJ2-5	ASRAGGRETQY
TRBV29-1	.	TRBJ1-2	SVEPTGGVDGYT
TRBV15	.	TRBJ2-3	ATSSSKDSWSTDTQY
TRBV5-1	.	TRBJ1-5	ASSLGQFDQPQH
TRBV5-1	.	TRBJ1-6	ASSLEAGGVNSPLH
TRBV28	few	TRBJ2-5	ASGTSGSEETQY
TRBV5-1	.	TRBJ2-5	ASSPRVGETQY
TRBV7-6	once	TRBJ1-3	ASTLTGNTIY
TRBV5-1	.	TRBJ2-1	ASSYGTRGEEQF
TRBV10-3	.	TRBJ1-3	AISDPLIGNTIY
TRBV2	.	TRBJ1-1	ASSVQLVNTEAF
TRBV7-2	.	TRBJ1-5	ASSTGEDQPQH
TRBV19	few	TRBJ2-7	ASSPGLTYEQY
TRBV18	few	TRBJ1-5	ASSPSLVEPQH
TRBV6-1	.	TRBJ2-3	ASSFGGTGTDTQY
TRBV29-1	.	TRBJ1-1	SVRTGANTEAF
TRBV5-1	.	TRBJ2-2	ASSFLSNTGELF
TRBV5-1	.	TRBJ2-7	ASRPMGQQSSGEQY
TRBV19	.	TRBJ2-5	ASSIALGLAGEETQY
TRBV6-1	.	TRBJ2-3	ASSVGGAASSTDTQY
TRBV7-9	few	TRBJ1-6	ASSLSGVGNSPLH
TRBV5-1	.	TRBJ2-7	ASSEQGGAYEQY
TRBV5-1	.	TRBJ2-3	ASSWTGGTDTQY
TRBV5-1	.	TRBJ2-5	ASSLQGPQETQY
TRBV6-1	.	TRBJ1-1	ASSEWEVLGTEAF
TRBV29-1	few	TRBJ2-2	SAYLLSVANTGELF
TRBV9	.	TRBJ1-1	ASSVVSDTEAF
TRBV19	.	TRBJ1-1	ASSEDRASTEAF
TRBV7-6	few	TRBJ2-5	ASSLALSLQETQY
TRBV5-6	.	TRBJ2-7	ASSPWDRLYEQY
TRBV11-3	.	TRBJ2-3	ASSSQDTDTQY
TRBV5-1	few	.	ASSLGDRGYEQY
TRBV5-1	few	TRBJ1-2	ASSVGTEAGYT
TRBV11-2	.	TRBJ2-5	ASSLGDRGQETQY
TRBV25-1	few	TRBJ1-2	ASSEVSGGKYGYT
TRBV2	few	TRBJ1-4	ASSMRPGQGTEKLF
TRBV23-1	few	TRBJ2-1	ASSQSMDSPGADEQF
TRBV6-5	few	TRBJ1-1	ASRRTGSTEAF
TRBV5-1	.	TRBJ2-3	ASRVTGGVADTQY
TRBV6-6	.	TRBJ2-7	ASSGSTYEQY
TRBV7-2	.	TRBJ2-1	ASSYARGVYNEQF
TRBV7-2	.	TRBJ1-5	ASSKNRDQPQH
TRBV7-9	few	TRBJ2-1	ASSASKGSYNEQF
TRBV9	.	TRBJ2-7	ASSPLTNSYEQY
TRBV10-1	.	TRBJ2-3	ASSVKVEGTDTQY
TRBV6-5	.	TRBJ2-7	ASSAGLSAYEQY
TRBV29-1	.	TRBJ2-5	SVSEGTLKETQY
TRBV11-1	.	TRBJ1-2	ASSPWTVNYGYT
TRBV9	.	TRBJ2-1	ASSVGGFGIQGTGQF
TRBV27	.	TRBJ2-2	ASSPRTVANTGELF
TRBV5-8	.	TRBJ1-1	ATPGRLEAF
TRBV7-9	.	TRBJ1-4	ASSLWTEVNEKLF
TRBV6-1	.	TRBJ1-2	ASSARDRGLYGYT
TRBV5-6	few	TRBJ2-3	ASSLGAGTDTQY
TRBV6-1	few	TRBJ1-6	ASTSEDRALAPLH
TRBV7-9	few	TRBJ2-1	ASSPRLAASSYNEQF